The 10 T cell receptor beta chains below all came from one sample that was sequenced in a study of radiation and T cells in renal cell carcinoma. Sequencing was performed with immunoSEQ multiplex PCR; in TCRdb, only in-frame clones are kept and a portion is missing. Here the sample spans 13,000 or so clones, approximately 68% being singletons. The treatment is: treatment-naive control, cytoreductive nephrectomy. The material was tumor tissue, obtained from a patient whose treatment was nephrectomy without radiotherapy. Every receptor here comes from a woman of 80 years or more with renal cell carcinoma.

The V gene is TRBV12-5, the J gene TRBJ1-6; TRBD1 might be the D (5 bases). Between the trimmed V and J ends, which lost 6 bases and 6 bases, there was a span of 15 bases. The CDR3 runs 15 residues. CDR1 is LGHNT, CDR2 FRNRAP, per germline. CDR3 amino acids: CASGGGGTTNSPLHF. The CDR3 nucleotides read TGTGCTAGTGGAGGCGGGGGTACGACTAATTCACCCCTCCACTTT. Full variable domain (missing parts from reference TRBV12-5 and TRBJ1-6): DARVTQTPRHKVTEMGQEVTMRCQPILGHNTVFWYRQTMMQGLELLAYFRNRAPLDDSGMPKDRFSAEMPDATLATLKIQPSEPRDSAVYFCASGGGGTTNSPLHFGNGTRLTVT.

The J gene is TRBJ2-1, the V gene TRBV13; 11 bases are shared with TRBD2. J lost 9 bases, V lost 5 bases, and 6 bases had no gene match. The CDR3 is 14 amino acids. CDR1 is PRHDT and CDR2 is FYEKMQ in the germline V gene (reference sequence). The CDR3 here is CASSLSGGAIEQFF. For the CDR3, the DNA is TGTGCCAGCAGCCTTAGCGGGGGGGCGATTGAGCAGTTCTTC.

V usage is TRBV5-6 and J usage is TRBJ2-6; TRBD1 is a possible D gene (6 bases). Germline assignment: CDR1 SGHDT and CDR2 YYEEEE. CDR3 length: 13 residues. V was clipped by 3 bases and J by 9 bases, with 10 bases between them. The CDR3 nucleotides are TGTGCCAGCAGCTCACAGGGAGTCAACGTCCTGACTTTC. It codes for CASSSQGVNVLTF. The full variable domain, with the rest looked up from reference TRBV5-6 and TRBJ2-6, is DAGVTQSPTHLIKTRGQQVTLRCSPKSGHDTVSWYQQALGQGPQFIFQYYEEEERQRGNFPDRFSGHQFPNYSSELNVNALLLGDSALYLCASSSQGVNVLTFGAGSRLTVL.

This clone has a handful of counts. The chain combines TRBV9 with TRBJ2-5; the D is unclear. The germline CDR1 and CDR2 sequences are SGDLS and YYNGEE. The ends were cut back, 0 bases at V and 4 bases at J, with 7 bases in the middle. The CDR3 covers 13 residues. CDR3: CASSVGQVETQYF. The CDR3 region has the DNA TGTGCCAGCAGCGTAGGGCAGGTAGAGACCCAGTACTTC. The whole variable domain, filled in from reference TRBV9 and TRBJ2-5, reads DSGVTQTPKHLITATGQRVTLRCSPRSGDLSVYWYQQSLDQGLQFLIQYYNGEERAKGNILERFSAQQFPDLHSELNLSSLELGDSALYFCASSVGQVETQYFGPGTRLLVL.

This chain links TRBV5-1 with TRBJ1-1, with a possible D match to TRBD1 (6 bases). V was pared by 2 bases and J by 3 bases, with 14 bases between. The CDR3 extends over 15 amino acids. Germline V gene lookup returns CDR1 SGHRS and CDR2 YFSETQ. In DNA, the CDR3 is TGCGCCAGCAGCTTAGATAAACAGGGCGACACTGAAGCTTTCTTT. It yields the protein CASSLDKQGDTEAFF.

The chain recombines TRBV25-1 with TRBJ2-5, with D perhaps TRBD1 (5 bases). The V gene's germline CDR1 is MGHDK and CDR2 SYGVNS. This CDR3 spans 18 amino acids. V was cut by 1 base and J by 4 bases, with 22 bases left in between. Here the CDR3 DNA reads TGTGCCAGCAGTGAATTGTGGGGAAAGCAGGGCGGTGGAGAGACCCAGTACTTC. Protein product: CASSELWGKQGGGETQYF.

This CDR3 is CASSQPGLNNSPLHF. The DNA of the CDR3 is TGCGCCAGCAGTCAACCAGGGTTAAATAATTCACCCCTCCACTTT. The chain combines TRBV23-1 with TRBJ1-6; weak D call: TRBD1 (5 bases). TRBV23-1 qualifies as an ORF whose function is uncertain. The length of the CDR3 is 15 residues. Trimming removed 2 bases at V and 5 bases at J, with 10 bases between.

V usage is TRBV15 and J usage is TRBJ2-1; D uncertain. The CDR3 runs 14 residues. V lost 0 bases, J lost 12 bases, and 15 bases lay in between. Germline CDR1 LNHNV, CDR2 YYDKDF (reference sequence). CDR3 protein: CATSRDPGSMLQFF. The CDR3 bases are TGTGCCACCAGCAGAGATCCCGGTTCAATGCTGCAGTTCTTC.

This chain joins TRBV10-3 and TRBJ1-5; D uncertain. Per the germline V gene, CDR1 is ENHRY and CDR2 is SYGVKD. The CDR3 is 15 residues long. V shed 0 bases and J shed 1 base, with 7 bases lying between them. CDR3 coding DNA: TGTGCCATCAGTGAGTCTCTAGCCAGCAATCAGCCCCAGCATTTT. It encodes CAISESLASNQPQHF.

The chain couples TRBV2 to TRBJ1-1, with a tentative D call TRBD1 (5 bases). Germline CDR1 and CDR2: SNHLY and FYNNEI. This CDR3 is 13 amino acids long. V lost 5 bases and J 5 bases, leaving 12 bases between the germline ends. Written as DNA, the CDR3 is TGTGCCAGCAGTCGCACAGGATCTACTGAAGCTTTCTTT. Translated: CASSRTGSTEAFF.